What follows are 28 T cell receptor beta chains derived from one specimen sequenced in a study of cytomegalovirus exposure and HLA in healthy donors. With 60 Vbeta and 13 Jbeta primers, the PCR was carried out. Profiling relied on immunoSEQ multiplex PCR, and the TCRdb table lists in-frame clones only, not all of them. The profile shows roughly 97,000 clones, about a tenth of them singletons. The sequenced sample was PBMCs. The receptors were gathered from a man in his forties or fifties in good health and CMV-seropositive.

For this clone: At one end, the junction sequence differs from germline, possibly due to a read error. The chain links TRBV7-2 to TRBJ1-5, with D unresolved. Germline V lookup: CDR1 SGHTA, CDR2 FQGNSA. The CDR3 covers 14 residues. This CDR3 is CASSLAADSQPQHF. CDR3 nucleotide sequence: TGTGCCAGCAGCCTAGCGGCCGACTCTCAGCCCCAGCATTTT. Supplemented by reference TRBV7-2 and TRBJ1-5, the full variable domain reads GAGVSQSPSNKVTEKGKDVELRCDPISGHTALYWYRQSLGQGLEFLIYFQGNSAPDKSGLPSDRFSAERTGGSVSTLTIQRTQQEDSAVYLCASSLAADSQPQHFGDGTRLSIL.

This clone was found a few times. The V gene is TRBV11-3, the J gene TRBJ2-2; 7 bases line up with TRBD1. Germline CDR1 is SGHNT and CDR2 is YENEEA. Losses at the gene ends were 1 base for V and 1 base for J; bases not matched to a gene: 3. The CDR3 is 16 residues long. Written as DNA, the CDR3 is TGTGCCAGCAGCTTAGGACAGGGCGGGAACACCGGGGAGCTGTTTTTT. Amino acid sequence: CASSLGQGGNTGELFF.

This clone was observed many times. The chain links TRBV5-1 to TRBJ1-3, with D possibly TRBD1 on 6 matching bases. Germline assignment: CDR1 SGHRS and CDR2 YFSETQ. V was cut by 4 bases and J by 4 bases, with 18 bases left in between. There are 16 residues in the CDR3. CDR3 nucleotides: TGCGCCAGCAGCCAGGAAACAGGGTCTTCAGGAAACACCATATATTTT. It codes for CASSQETGSSGNTIYF.

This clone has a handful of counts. The CDR3 reads CASIGGSGTGELFF. The CDR3 bases are TGTGCCAGCATTGGCGGGAGTGGAACCGGGGAGCTGTTTTTT. This chain uses TRBV21-1 with TRBJ2-2; whether TRBD2, the table's D call, matches the DNA was not checked. TRBV21-1 corresponds to a pseudogene. The CDR3 totals 14 residues.

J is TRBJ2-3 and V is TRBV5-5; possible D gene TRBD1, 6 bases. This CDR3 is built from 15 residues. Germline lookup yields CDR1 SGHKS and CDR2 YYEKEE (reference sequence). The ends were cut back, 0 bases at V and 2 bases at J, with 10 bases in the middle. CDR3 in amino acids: CASSLEGVYTDTQYF. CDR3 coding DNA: TGTGCCAGCAGCTTGGAGGGGGTCTACACAGATACGCAGTATTTT.

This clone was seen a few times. This CDR3 is CASSSGVSSYNEQFF. As DNA, the CDR3 is TGTGCCAGCAGTTCAGGGGTATCTTCCTACAATGAGCAGTTCTTC. The J gene is TRBJ2-1, the V gene TRBV27; D is possibly TRBD1 (6 bases). This CDR3 has 15 residues. V was shortened by 4 bases and J by 1 base, with 11 bases between the two germline ends. Germline values: CDR1 MNHEY, CDR2 SMNVEV (reference sequence).

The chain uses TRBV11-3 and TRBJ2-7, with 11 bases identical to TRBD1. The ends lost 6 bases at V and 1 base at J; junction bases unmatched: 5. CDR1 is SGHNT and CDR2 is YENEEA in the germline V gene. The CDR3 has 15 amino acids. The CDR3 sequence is CASRRGTGGSYEQYF. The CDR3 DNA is TGTGCCAGCAGGCGCGGGACAGGGGGGTCCTACGAGCAGTACTTC.

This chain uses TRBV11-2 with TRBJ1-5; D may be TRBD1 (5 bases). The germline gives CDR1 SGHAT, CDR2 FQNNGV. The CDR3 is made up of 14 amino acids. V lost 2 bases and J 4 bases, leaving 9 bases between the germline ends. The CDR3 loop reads CASSLQGWNQPQHF. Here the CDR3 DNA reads TGTGCCAGCAGCTTACAGGGTTGGAATCAGCCCCAGCATTTT.

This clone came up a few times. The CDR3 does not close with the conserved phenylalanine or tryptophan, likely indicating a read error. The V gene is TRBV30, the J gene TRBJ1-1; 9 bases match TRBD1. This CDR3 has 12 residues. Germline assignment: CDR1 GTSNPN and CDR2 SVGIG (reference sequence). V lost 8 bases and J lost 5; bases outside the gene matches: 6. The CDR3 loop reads CARQGEKTEAFL. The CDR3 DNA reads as TGTGCCCGACAGGGGGAGAAAACTGAAGCTTTCTTG.

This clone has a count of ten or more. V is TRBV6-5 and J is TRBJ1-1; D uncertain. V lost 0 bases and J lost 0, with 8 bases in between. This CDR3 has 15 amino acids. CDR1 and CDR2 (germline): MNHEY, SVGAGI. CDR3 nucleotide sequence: TGTGCCAGCAGTTACTCACGGGGTTTGAACACTGAAGCTTTCTTT. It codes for CASSYSRGLNTEAFF.

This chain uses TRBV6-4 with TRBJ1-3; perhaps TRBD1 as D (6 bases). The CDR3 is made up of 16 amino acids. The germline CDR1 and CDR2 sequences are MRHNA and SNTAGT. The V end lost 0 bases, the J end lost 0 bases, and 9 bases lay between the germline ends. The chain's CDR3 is CASSDSRGSSGNTIYF. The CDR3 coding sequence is TGTGCCAGCAGTGACTCGAGGGGGAGCTCTGGAAACACCATATATTTT.

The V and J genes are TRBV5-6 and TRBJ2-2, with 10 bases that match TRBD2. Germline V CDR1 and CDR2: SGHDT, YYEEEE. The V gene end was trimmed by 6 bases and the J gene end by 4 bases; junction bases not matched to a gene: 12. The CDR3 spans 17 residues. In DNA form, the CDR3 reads TGTGCCAGCAACTACGGGGGGGCTAGCGGGAGCACCGGGGAGCTGTTTTTT. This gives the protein CASNYGGASGSTGELFF.

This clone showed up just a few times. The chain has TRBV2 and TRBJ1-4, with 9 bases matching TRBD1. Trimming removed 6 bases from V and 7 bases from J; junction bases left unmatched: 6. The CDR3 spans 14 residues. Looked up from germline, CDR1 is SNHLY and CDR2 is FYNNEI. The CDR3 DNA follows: TGTGCCAGCAGCCAACAGGGGGCTGCTGAAAAACTGTTTTTT. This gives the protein CASSQQGAAEKLFF.

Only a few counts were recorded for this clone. CDR3: CATKGQGYNFNQPQHF. The DNA of the CDR3 is TGTGCCACCAAAGGGCAGGGGTACAATTTCAATCAGCCCCAGCATTTT. The V gene is TRBV27, the J gene TRBJ1-5; possibly TRBD1 for D (6 bases). The CDR3 loop spans 16 amino acids. Germline V gives CDR1 MNHEY, CDR2 SMNVEV (reference sequence). V was clipped by 10 bases and J by 3 bases, with 22 bases between them.

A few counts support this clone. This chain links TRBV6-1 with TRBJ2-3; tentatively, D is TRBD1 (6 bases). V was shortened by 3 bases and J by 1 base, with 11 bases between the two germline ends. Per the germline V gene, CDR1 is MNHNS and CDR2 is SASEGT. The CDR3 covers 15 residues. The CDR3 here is CASSDPRQGTDTQYF. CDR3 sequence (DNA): TGTGCCAGCAGTGACCCCCGACAGGGCACAGATACGCAGTATTTT.

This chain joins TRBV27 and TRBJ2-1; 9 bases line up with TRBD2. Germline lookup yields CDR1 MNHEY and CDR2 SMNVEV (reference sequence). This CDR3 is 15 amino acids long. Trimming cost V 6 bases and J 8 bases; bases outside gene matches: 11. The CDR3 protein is CASRPVGLAPHEQFF. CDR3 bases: TGTGCCAGCAGACCCGTGGGACTAGCCCCCCATGAGCAGTTCTTC.

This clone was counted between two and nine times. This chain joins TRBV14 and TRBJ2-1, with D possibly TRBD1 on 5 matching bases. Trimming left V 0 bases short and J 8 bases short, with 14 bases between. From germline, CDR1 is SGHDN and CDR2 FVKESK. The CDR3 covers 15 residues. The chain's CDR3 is CASSQDFRVGDEQFF. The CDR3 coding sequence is TGTGCCAGCAGCCAAGATTTCAGGGTAGGCGATGAGCAGTTCTTC.

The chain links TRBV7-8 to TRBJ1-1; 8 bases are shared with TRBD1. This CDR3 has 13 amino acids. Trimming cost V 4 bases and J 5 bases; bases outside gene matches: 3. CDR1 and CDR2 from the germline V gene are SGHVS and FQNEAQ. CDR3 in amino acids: CASSSRDRTEAFF. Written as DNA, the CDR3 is TGTGCCAGCAGCTCCCGGGACAGGACTGAAGCTTTCTTT.

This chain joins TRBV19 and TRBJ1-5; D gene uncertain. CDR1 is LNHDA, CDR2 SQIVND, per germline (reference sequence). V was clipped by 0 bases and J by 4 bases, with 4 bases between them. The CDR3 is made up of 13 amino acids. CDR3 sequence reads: CASSIDTNQPQHF. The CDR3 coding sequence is TGTGCCAGTAGTATAGACACAAATCAGCCCCAGCATTTT.

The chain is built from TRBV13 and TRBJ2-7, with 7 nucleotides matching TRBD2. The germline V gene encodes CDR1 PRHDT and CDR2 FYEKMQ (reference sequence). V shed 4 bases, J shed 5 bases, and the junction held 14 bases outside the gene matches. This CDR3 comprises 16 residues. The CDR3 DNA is TGTGCCAGCAGCTCGAGTATAGGTGGGAGGGCCGACGAGCAGTACTTC. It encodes CASSSSIGGRADEQYF. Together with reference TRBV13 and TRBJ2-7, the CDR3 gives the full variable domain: AAGVIQSPRHLIKEKRETATLKCYPIPRHDTVYWYQQGPGQDPQFLISFYEKMQSDKGSIPDRFSAQQFSDYHSELNMSSLELGDSALYFCASSSSIGGRADEQYFGPGTRLTVT.

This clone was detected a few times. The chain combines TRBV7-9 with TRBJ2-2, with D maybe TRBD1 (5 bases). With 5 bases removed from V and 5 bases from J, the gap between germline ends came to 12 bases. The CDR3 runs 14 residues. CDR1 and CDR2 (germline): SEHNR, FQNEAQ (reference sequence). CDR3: CASSGHVETGELFF. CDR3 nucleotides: TGTGCCAGCAGCGGACACGTTGAGACCGGGGAGCTGTTTTTT.

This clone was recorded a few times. CDR3 sequence: CASSLQGEGTDTQYF. In DNA form, the CDR3 reads TGCGCCAGCAGCTTGCAGGGGGAGGGCACAGATACGCAGTATTTT. The chain recombines TRBV5-1 with TRBJ2-3; the D gene is possibly TRBD1 (7 bases). The ends were cut back, 1 base at V and 1 base at J, with 10 bases in the middle. This CDR3 has 15 amino acids. Germline values: CDR1 SGHRS, CDR2 YFSETQ.

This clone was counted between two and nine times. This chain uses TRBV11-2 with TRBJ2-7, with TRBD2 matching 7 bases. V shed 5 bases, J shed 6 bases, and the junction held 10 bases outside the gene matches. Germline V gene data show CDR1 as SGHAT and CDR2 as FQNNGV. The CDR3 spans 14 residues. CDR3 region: CASSIGHPGGEQYF. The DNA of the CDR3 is TGTGCCAGCAGCATAGGACACCCGGGGGGCGAGCAGTACTTC. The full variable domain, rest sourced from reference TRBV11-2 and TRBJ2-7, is EAGVAQSPRYKIIEKRQSVAFWCNPISGHATLYWYQQILGQGPKLLIQFQNNGVVDDSQLPKDRFSAERLKGVDSTLKIQPAKLEDSAVYLCASSIGHPGGEQYFGPGTRLTVT.

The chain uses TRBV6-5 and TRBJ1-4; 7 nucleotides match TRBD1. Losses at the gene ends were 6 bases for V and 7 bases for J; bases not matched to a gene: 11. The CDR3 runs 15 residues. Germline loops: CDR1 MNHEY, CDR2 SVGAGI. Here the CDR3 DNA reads TGTGCCAGCAGCCCCCGACAGGGCCGACTTGAAAAACTGTTTTTT. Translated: CASSPRQGRLEKLFF.

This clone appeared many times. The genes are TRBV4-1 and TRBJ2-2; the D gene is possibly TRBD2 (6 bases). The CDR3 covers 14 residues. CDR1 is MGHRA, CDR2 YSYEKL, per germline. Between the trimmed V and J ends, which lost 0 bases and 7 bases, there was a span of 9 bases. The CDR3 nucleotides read TGCGCCAGCAGCCAAGATTCGGGACTCGGGGAGCTGTTTTTT. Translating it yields CASSQDSGLGELFF.

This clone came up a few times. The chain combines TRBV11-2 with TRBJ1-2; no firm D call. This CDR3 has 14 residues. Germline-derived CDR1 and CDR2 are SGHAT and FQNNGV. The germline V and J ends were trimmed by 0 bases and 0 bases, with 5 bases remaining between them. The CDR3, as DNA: TGTGCCAGCAGCTTAGAACATTCTAACTATGGCTACACCTTC. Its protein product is CASSLEHSNYGYTF.

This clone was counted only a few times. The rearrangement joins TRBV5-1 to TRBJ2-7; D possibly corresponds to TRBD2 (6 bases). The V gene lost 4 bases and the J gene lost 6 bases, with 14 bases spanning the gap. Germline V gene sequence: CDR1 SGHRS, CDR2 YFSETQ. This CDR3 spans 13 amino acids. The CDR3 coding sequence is TGCGCCAGCAGCGCGGGATTTACCGGCGAGCAGTACTTC. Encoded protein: CASSAGFTGEQYF.

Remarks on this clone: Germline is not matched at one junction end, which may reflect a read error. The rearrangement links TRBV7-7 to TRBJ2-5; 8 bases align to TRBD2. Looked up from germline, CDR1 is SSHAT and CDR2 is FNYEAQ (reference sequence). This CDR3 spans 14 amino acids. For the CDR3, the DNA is TGTGCTAGCAGCTTAGGGACTAGCCAAGAGACCCAGTACTTC. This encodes CASSLGTSQETQYF.